This T cell receptor (beta chain) was recorded in a study of cytomegalovirus exposure and HLA in healthy donors. CDR3 length: 15 amino acids. Per germline, CDR1 SGHVS and CDR2 FQNEAQ. Trimming took 5 bases from V and 1 from J, leaving 14 bases between them. This PCR relied on a set of 60 Vbeta primers and 13 Jbeta primers. This table comes from immunoSEQ multiplex PCR, and its TCRdb copy is limited to in-frame clones, with some not included. Found here are more than 110,000 clones, about three quarters of them singletons; the top ten hold over 6.5%. For this clone: Its antigen remains unidentified.

The study, taken as a whole, reports: TCR beta chains associated with HLA were, in a later analysis, more clonally expanded than equally common others. The classifier, whose performance was assessed in both the original and validation cohorts, reportedly diagnosed cytomegalovirus status with high specificity and sensitivity.

The TCR sequence derives from a man aged 40-55 years in good health and CMV-seropositive. The specimen was PBMCs. The chain carries TRBV7-8 and TRBJ1-1; possible D gene TRBD1, 6 bases. The CDR3 DNA follows: TGTGCCAGCAGCCCGGGAGGGGGGGGGAACACTGAAGCTTTCTTT. It translates to CASSPGGGGNTEAFF. Variable domain in full (rest from reference TRBV7-8 and TRBJ1-1): GAGVSQSPRYKVAKRGQDVALRCDPISGHVSLFWYQQALGQGPEFLTYFQNEAQLDKSGLPSDRFFAERPEGSVSTLKIQRTQQEDSAVYLCASSPGGGGNTEAFFGQGTRLTVV.